This is a list of T cell receptor beta chains from one sample in a study of primary melanoma T cells and metastatic recurrence. Generated by immunoSEQ multiplex PCR, the TCRdb table keeps only in-frame clones and is missing some. Seen here are around 480 clones, around 80% observed once, and the top ten hold around 15%. Sequencing was carried out using melanoma tumor tissue. The receptors originated from a human donor with melanoma. Each CDR3 is given with its conserved first and last residue. Size is omitted from some rows. Given values are once, few, many or a class for expanded clones.

clone size	J gene	V gene	CDR3 length	CDR3 protein
.	TRBJ2-3	TRBV30	15	CAWSVTGAITDTQYF
.	TRBJ1-1	TRBV6-8	12	CASTTGYTEAFF
.	TRBJ2-3	TRBV5-1	16	CASSQTTSGGADMQYF
.	TRBJ2-7	TRBV19	24	CASSIRVADYAPGLAGEGPHEQYF
.	TRBJ2-5	TRBV30	17	CAWSRGLAGEGRETQYF
.	TRBJ2-7	TRBV30	12	CAWSVGFGGRYF
.	TRBJ2-7	TRBV7-1	15	CASSLSGGLSYEQYF
.	TRBJ1-1	TRBV6-8	12	CASSYSGGEAFF
.	TRBJ2-3	TRBV11-3	19	CASSAGTSGRGASTDTQYF
.	TRBJ1-4	TRBV4-1	16	CASSQARGYSNEKLFF
.	TRBJ1-1	TRBV28	14	CASSLTGSPTEAFF
few	TRBJ2-1	TRBV7-2	13	CASSPVGAHEQFF
once	TRBJ1-5	TRBV14	13	CASSQVMGQPQHF
.	TRBJ2-1	TRBV6-8	17	CASRGGVGGRSGNEQFF
.	TRBJ1-2	TRBV23-1	18	CASSHRRTGLGKDYGYTF
.	TRBJ2-3	TRBV23-1	16	CASSQDNPRGRDTQYF
.	TRBJ2-3	TRBV30	11	CAWGMRDTQYF
.	TRBJ1-3	TRBV11-3	14	CASSSYPLGNTIYF
.	TRBJ1-6	TRBV19	15	CASSFADRDGSPLHF
hyperexpanded	TRBJ1-4	TRBV11-3	15	CASSFSALANEKLFF
.	TRBJ2-3	TRBV14	16	CASSQGPGPITDTQYF
.	TRBJ1-2	TRBV30	15	CAWSVGSGNNYGYTF
.	TRBJ2-7	TRBV29-1	13	CSVVLMSSYEQYF
.	TRBJ1-2	TRBV14	15	CASSRTFMRGYGYTF
.	TRBJ1-2	TRBV19	12	CASSPKGYGYTF
.	TRBJ1-2	TRBV23-1	13	CASSSKTGDGYTF
.	TRBJ2-7	TRBV28	15	CASSSPGWGTYEQYF
once	TRBJ1-6	TRBV30	14	CAWTDLSYNSPLHF
.	TRBJ2-3	TRBV11-3	15	CASSLDGLAADTQYF